Included here is one TCR beta chain sequence, with context. Antigen specificity is unknown. The sample comes from a study of ipilimumab plus nivolumab after autologous stem cell transplantation. Study information: Myeloma patients were high-risk transplant-naive or relapsed within 3 years of first autologous transplant. Whole-study results and caveats: Per the authors, repertoire, Treg and microbiota data justify further study.

Repertoires were generated with immunoSEQ multiplex PCR, while TCRdb's copy carries only in-frame clones and drops some. This sample has about 47,000 clones, with 88% found just once. CDR3 length: 14 amino acids. Germline V gene data show CDR1 as MNHNS and CDR2 as SASEGT. Between the trimmed V and J ends, which lost 5 bases and 1 base, there was a span of 9 bases. This chain links TRBV6-1 with TRBJ2-1; maybe TRBD2 (6 bases). The sample was PBMCs, taken in a trial of ipilimumab plus nivolumab as post-transplant consolidation. The sequence derives from a male donor with multiple myeloma. The CDR3 DNA follows: TGTGCCAGCAGTCCCGGGGGATCCTACAATGAGCAGTTCTTC. Protein: CASSPGGSYNEQFF.